Listed here are 12 T cell receptor beta chains from one sample, sequenced in a study of cytomegalovirus exposure and HLA in healthy donors. The PCR employed 60 Vbeta primers together with 13 Jbeta primers. Libraries were prepared by immunoSEQ multiplex PCR; TCRdb keeps only in-frame clonotypes and omits some of them. This sample has some 180,000 clones, with approximately 80% found just once. Sequenced: PBMCs. The receptors originated from a young woman in good health and CMV-seronegative.

The CDR3 bases are TGCGCCAGCAGCACAGGGGATGTTAGCTACGAGCAGTACTTC. Protein product: CASSTGDVSYEQYF. This sequence joins TRBV5-1 and TRBJ2-7; 7 bases are shared with TRBD1. The CDR3 has 14 amino acids. Germline values: CDR1 SGHRS, CDR2 YFSETQ. J gave up 3 bases and V 4 bases, and 7 bases lay outside the gene matches.

The rearrangement joins TRBV7-9 to TRBJ2-5; D is ambiguous. CDR1 and CDR2 (germline): SEHNR, FQNEAQ (reference sequence). This CDR3 is built from 11 residues. Trimming removed 5 bases from V and 2 bases from J, with 3 bases in between. The CDR3 sequence: CASSLQETQYF. The CDR3 coding sequence is TGTGCCAGCAGCCTTCAAGAGACCCAGTACTTC.

This rearrangement joins TRBV27 to TRBJ2-1; TRBD2 matches at 11 bases. Germline CDR1 and CDR2: MNHEY and SMNVEV (reference sequence). The CDR3 totals 14 residues. J gave up 9 bases and V 2 bases, and 3 bases lay outside the gene matches. The CDR3 DNA is TGTGCCAGCAGTTTAGTAGCGGGGGGGCTTGAGCAGTTCTTC. Encoded protein: CASSLVAGGLEQFF.

A single count supports this clone. V usage is TRBV7-2 and J usage is TRBJ2-7, with D possibly matching TRBD2 (6 bases). The germline V and J ends were trimmed by 5 bases and 0 bases, with 17 bases remaining between them. The germline gives CDR1 SGHTA, CDR2 FQGNSA. CDR3 length: 16 residues. The CDR3 coding sequence is TGTGCCAGCAGCCGCAGGTCACTAGCCAGCTCCTACGAGCAGTACTTC. Amino acid sequence: CASSRRSLASSYEQYF.

The CDR3 region has the DNA TGTGCCAGCAGCTTGTTTAGCGGCCAAGAGACCCAGTACTTC. Encoded protein: CASSLFSGQETQYF. The chain uses TRBV5-4 and TRBJ2-5; the D gene is possibly TRBD2 (6 bases). Germline V CDR1 and CDR2: SGHNT, YYREEE (reference sequence). Trimming stripped 1 base from V and 1 base from J, with 8 bases between. This CDR3 is 14 amino acids long.

The rearrangement uses TRBV6-6 and TRBJ2-7, with D tentatively TRBD2 (7 bases). The V end lost 6 bases, the J end lost 5 bases, and 23 bases lay between the germline ends. This CDR3 has 16 amino acids. Germline loops: CDR1 MNHNY, CDR2 SVGAGI (reference sequence). CDR3: CASSHGKRRGPHEQYF. Written as DNA, the CDR3 is TGTGCCAGCAGCCATGGAAAGCGGCGGGGGCCCCACGAGCAGTACTTC.

This clone was seen a few times. The chain uses TRBV7-9 and TRBJ1-2, with 12 bases identical to TRBD1. This CDR3 has 14 amino acids. Germline assignment: CDR1 SEHNR and CDR2 FQNEAQ (reference sequence). V was clipped by 3 bases and J by 6 bases; unmatched bases: 2. The CDR3 DNA is TGTGCCAGCAGCTTCCGGGACAGGGGGCATGGCTACACCTTC. It is translated as CASSFRDRGHGYTF.

The chain couples TRBV7-9 to TRBJ2-7, with 10 bases aligning to TRBD2. Losses at the gene ends were 4 bases for V and 5 bases for J; bases not matched to a gene: 8. Germline CDR1 SEHNR, CDR2 FQNEAQ (reference sequence). This CDR3 has 15 amino acids. The CDR3 region has the DNA TGTGCCAGCAGCTCACTACTAGCGGGATGGAACGAGCAGTACTTC. Its translation is CASSSLLAGWNEQYF.

This chain uses TRBV5-4 with TRBJ1-3, with 8 bases fitting TRBD1. Per the germline V gene, CDR1 is SGHNT and CDR2 is YYREEE (reference sequence). The CDR3 sequence is 15 residues long. The trim removed 4 bases at V and 1 base at J, leaving 4 bases unmatched. The CDR3 protein is CASSTDRASGNTIYF. The DNA for the CDR3 is TGTGCCAGCAGCACGGACAGGGCTTCTGGAAACACCATATATTTT.

This clone was recorded a few times. The chain recombines TRBV12-2 with TRBJ1-1. TRBV12-2 is assigned pseudogene status. The CDR3 contains 14 residues. The CDR3 nucleotides are TGTGCAAGTCGCCGTGGGAGGGATAACACTGAAGCTTTCTTT. It codes for CASRRGRDNTEAFF.

The chain couples TRBV30 to TRBJ2-2; TRBD2 aligns across 14 bases. V lost 7 bases and J lost 5; bases outside the gene matches: 6. Germline V gene lookup returns CDR1 GTSNPN and CDR2 SVGIG (reference sequence). CDR3 length: 15 residues. The DNA for the CDR3 is TGTGCCTCCCCGGGACTAGCGGGAGATACCGGGGAGCTGTTTTTT. Amino acids: CASPGLAGDTGELFF.

This rearrangement joins TRBV2 to TRBJ1-1; D possibly corresponds to TRBD1 (5 bases). CDR1 and CDR2 from the germline V gene are SNHLY and FYNNEI. There are 14 residues in the CDR3. With 9 bases removed from V and 4 bases from J, the gap between germline ends came to 18 bases. The CDR3 DNA reads as TGTGCCAGTAACCTGGTCAGGGAGGCCACTGAAGCTTTCTTT. This sequence encodes CASNLVREATEAFF.